Detailed here is one T cell receptor beta chain. In the source study's methods: Amplification with reference gene primers provided the estimates of nucleated cell counts. Using immunoSEQ multiplex PCR, the repertoire was profiled, and TCRdb retains in-frame clones only, with some absent. The V and J calls and the clone size are those of that table, but D and trimming were determined from the DNA. This sample yields 250,000 or so clones, of which about 91% are seen a single time; around 2.5% belongs to the top ten. The data originate from a study of blood T cell repertoires in COVID-19. Everyone who took part was roughly 18 to 89 years old, and they came from 20 to 25 US areas. The receptor comes from a woman aged 40 to 50 with acute COVID-19. What was sequenced was PBMCs or T cells enriched from blood (not recorded which).

CDR3 DNA sequence: TGTGCCAGTAACCCAGGGGCCAACTCTGGGGCCAACGTCCTGACTTTC. This gives the protein CASNPGANSGANVLTF. This chain joins TRBV19 and TRBJ2-6; D is perhaps TRBD1 (6 bases). CDR3 length: 16 residues. The V end was cut by 7 bases, the J end by 0 bases, with 13 bases between. Germline values: CDR1 LNHDA, CDR2 SQIVND (reference sequence).